The 19 T cell receptor beta chains in this list originate from one sample, sequenced in a study of blood T cell repertoires in COVID-19. This table comes from immunoSEQ multiplex PCR, and its TCRdb copy is limited to in-frame clones, with some not included. Here the sample spans under 50,000 clones, approximately 86% being singletons. The sample consisted of peripheral blood. The receptors here all came from a human donor in a cohort sampled during active COVID-19.

The chain couples TRBV11-2 to TRBJ2-5, with D possibly being TRBD2 (5 bases). V was trimmed by 7 bases and J by 5 bases, leaving 14 bases between them. The CDR3 is 13 residues long. Germline-derived CDR1 and CDR2 are SGHAT and FQNNGV. The CDR3 DNA follows: TGTGCCAGCAATGACGGCGGGTACGAGACCCAGTACTTC. Its protein product is CASNDGGYETQYF.

The chain uses TRBV28 and TRBJ2-7; tentatively, D is TRBD1 (6 bases). This CDR3 has 13 residues. The ends were cut back, 7 bases at V and 0 bases at J, with 10 bases in the middle. Per germline, CDR1 MDHEN and CDR2 SYDVKM. CDR3 in amino acids: CASTHRDSYEQYF. In nucleotides, the CDR3 is TGTGCCAGCACCCACAGGGACTCCTACGAGCAGTACTTC.

CDR3 amino acids: CASSQDSRQKLKAFF. DNA of the CDR3: TGTGCCAGCAGCCAAGATTCGAGACAGAAACTGAAAGCTTTCTTT. The chain carries TRBV4-2 and TRBJ1-1; TRBD1 might be the D (5 bases). This CDR3 has 15 amino acids. CDR1 and CDR2 from the germline V gene are LGHNA and YNFKEQ. Trimming removed 0 bases from V and 9 bases from J, with 17 bases in between.

J is TRBJ2-3 and V is TRBV4-3; 13 positions agree with TRBD2. CDR3 length: 18 amino acids. Germline loops: CDR1 LGHNA, CDR2 YSLEER. V was pared by 4 bases and J by 0 bases, with 7 bases of the junction left unmatched. The CDR3 protein is CASSRTSGRGGSTDTQYF. DNA for the CDR3: TGCGCCAGCAGCCGGACTAGCGGGAGAGGGGGCAGCACAGATACGCAGTATTTT.

The rearrangement links TRBV2 to TRBJ2-5, with 9 bases that match TRBD1. CDR1 is SNHLY, CDR2 FYNNEI, per germline. V trimming: 6 bases; J trimming: 4 bases; junction bases outside the gene matches: 9. The CDR3 has 15 amino acids. The CDR3 spells CASRKIQGAIETQYF. CDR3 nucleotide sequence: TGTGCCAGCAGGAAAATACAGGGGGCTATAGAGACCCAGTACTTC.

This chain connects TRBV7-2 to TRBJ1-2; 9 positions agree with TRBD1. CDR1 is SGHTA and CDR2 is FQGNSA in the germline V gene. The V and J ends lost 5 bases and 3 bases, in that order; junction bases with no gene match: 10. This CDR3 comprises 16 residues. CDR3 DNA: TGTGCCAGCAGCCTTCCGCGGGACAGGGCCTACTATGGCTACACCTTC. This sequence encodes CASSLPRDRAYYGYTF.

V and J are TRBV4-3 and TRBJ2-1; TRBD2 matches 7 bases. CDR1 and CDR2 from the germline V gene are LGHNA and YSLEER. This CDR3 comprises 14 residues. After removal of 0 bases from V and 13 bases from J, the junction contained 9 bases not matched to a gene. CDR3 region: CASSQEPGLSTQFF. The CDR3, as DNA: TGCGCCAGCAGCCAAGAACCGGGACTAAGCACTCAGTTCTTC.

The chain employs TRBV6-1 and TRBJ2-1; 11 nucleotides agree with TRBD2. Unmatched junction bases numbered 10, after V lost 1 base and J lost 8 bases. Germline values: CDR1 MNHNS, CDR2 SASEGT. The CDR3 sequence is 17 residues long. The CDR3 here is CASSEVRLAGRLDEQFF. In DNA form, the CDR3 reads TGTGCCAGCAGTGAAGTGAGACTAGCGGGAAGATTGGATGAGCAGTTCTTC.

The V call is TRBV29-1, the J call TRBJ2-7; 9 nucleotides agree with TRBD1. This CDR3 is 13 amino acids long. V shed 3 bases and J 3 bases; nucleotides not matched to a gene: 3. Germline-derived CDR1 and CDR2 are SQVTM and ANQGSEA. The CDR3 here is CSVEKTGGYEQYF. CDR3 nucleotides: TGCAGCGTTGAGAAGACAGGGGGCTACGAGCAGTACTTC.

This chain connects TRBV7-2 to TRBJ1-6, with 8 bases fitting TRBD1. CDR3 length: 15 amino acids. The V segment lost 5 bases and the J segment 7 bases; nucleotides outside the gene matches: 7. Germline V gene data show CDR1 as SGHTA and CDR2 as FQGNSA. The CDR3 DNA is TGTGCCAGCAGCCCAGGGGGCGTCAGGAATTCACCCCTCCACTTT. Translating it yields CASSPGGVRNSPLHF.

The V call is TRBV3-1 (or the pseudogene TRBV3-2), the J call TRBJ1-3; D may be TRBD1 (5 bases). V shed 2 bases and J shed 1 base, with 15 bases lying between them. The germline V gene encodes CDR1 LGHDT and CDR2 YNNKEL (reference sequence). The CDR3 totals 17 residues. CDR3 sequence (DNA): TGTGCCAGCAGCCAATGGGCGGGGGTCCTTTCTGGAAACACCATATATTTT. Its translation: CASSQWAGVLSGNTIYF.

This chain uses TRBV29-1 with TRBJ2-5, with 7 bases matching TRBD2. Germline V gene lookup returns CDR1 SQVTM and CDR2 ANQGSEA. The V and J ends lost 7 bases and 4 bases, in that order; junction bases with no gene match: 18. This CDR3 contains 16 residues. The CDR3 DNA reads as TGCAGCGGCCAAAATCAAGTGGGGAGGGCCCGAGAGACCCAGTACTTC. Its protein product is CSGQNQVGRARETQYF.

The table lists this clone with a few counts. The gene calls are TRBV5-4 and TRBJ2-3; 9 nucleotides align to TRBD2. J gave up 1 base and V 4 bases, and 10 bases lay outside the gene matches. The CDR3 is 17 residues long. The V gene's germline CDR1 is SGHNT and CDR2 YYREEE (reference sequence). CDR3 region: CASSEGTSPLGTDTQYF. The CDR3 DNA is TGTGCCAGCAGCGAAGGGACTAGCCCACTTGGCACAGATACGCAGTATTTT. Together with reference TRBV5-4 and TRBJ2-3, the CDR3 gives the full variable domain: ETGVTQSPTHLIKTRGQQVTLRCSSQSGHNTVSWYQQALGQGPQFIFQYYREEENGRGNFPPRFSGLQFPNYSSELNVNALELDDSALYLCASSEGTSPLGTDTQYFGPGTRLTVL.

This clone was counted a few times. The gene calls are TRBV4-2 and TRBJ2-3; D is unclear. The CDR3 runs to 13 residues. Germline assignment: CDR1 LGHNA and CDR2 YNFKEQ. Trimming took 0 bases from V and 3 from J, leaving 4 bases between them. The CDR3 DNA reads TGTGCCAGCAGCCAAGACGGGACAGATACGCAGTATTTT. It is translated as CASSQDGTDTQYF.

This rearrangement joins TRBV9 to TRBJ2-5; D gene unclear. Trimming took 4 bases from V and 3 from J, leaving 16 bases between them. The CDR3 spans 15 residues. CDR1 is SGDLS, CDR2 YYNGEE, per germline. CDR3 sequence (DNA): TGTGCCAGCAGCCCTGACCCGAGGTCAAAAGAGACCCAGTACTTC. Translating gives CASSPDPRSKETQYF. The full variable domain, in which reference TRBV9 and TRBJ2-5 provide the parts outside the CDR3, is DSGVTQTPKHLITATGQRVTLRCSPRSGDLSVYWYQQSLDQGLQFLIQYYNGEERAKGNILERFSAQQFPDLHSELNLSSLELGDSALYFCASSPDPRSKETQYFGPGTRLLVL.

The chain combines TRBV4-1 with TRBJ2-6; no clear D gene. The germline V gene encodes CDR1 MGHRA and CDR2 YSYEKL. With 2 bases removed from V and 11 bases from J, the gap between germline ends came to 7 bases. The CDR3 consists of 12 residues. CDR3 sequence: CASSQQLDVLTF. Here the CDR3 DNA reads TGCGCCAGCAGCCAACAACTGGACGTCCTGACTTTC.

This chain uses TRBV6-4 with TRBJ2-3; 11 bases match TRBD2. The CDR3 runs 16 residues. Germline V gives CDR1 MRHNA, CDR2 SNTAGT. With V trimmed by 4 bases and J by 4 bases, 7 bases remained unmatched. The CDR3 DNA reads as TGTGCCAGCAGTGCACTAGCGGGAGATAAGGCAGATACGCAGTATTTT. Translating gives CASSALAGDKADTQYF.

The chain employs TRBV10-1 and TRBJ2-1; the match to TRBD2 covers 12 bases. J lost 10 bases, V lost 2 bases, and 6 bases had no gene match. Germline CDR1 is WNHNN and CDR2 is SYGVQD (reference sequence). There are 15 residues in the CDR3. CDR3 sequence reads: CASSEGLAGGWEQFF. CDR3 nucleotide sequence: TGCGCCAGCAGTGAGGGGCTAGCGGGAGGGTGGGAGCAGTTCTTC.

This rearrangement joins TRBV5-1 to TRBJ1-2; tentative D call: TRBD1 (5 bases). This CDR3 is 14 amino acids long. Between the trimmed V and J ends, which lost 0 bases and 5 bases, there was a span of 11 bases. Germline V gene data show CDR1 as SGHRS and CDR2 as YFSETQ. CDR3 DNA: TGCGCCAGCAGCTTGGAGGGGCAAAGGTATGGCTACACCTTC. It is translated as CASSLEGQRYGYTF.